The next 29 T cell receptor beta chains were all read from a single sample in a study of CD8 T cells in ankylosing spondylitis (dated by TCRdb to 2016 to 2017). Receptors were amplified or captured by 5' RACE. TCRdb names Illumina HiSeq 2500 as the instrument used. Using fastp trimming at Q25 and MiXCR clonotype assembly, TCRdb reanalyzed the public sequencing data and kept in-frame beta chains. Each CDR3 protein gets just one entry, which takes the most common genes and DNA from the rows behind it. Present in this sample are 230,000 or so distinct CDR3 sequences, roughly a quarter of which were seen just once. The leading ten clones occupy 0.5% to 0.65% of the sample. Sequenced material: blood, either unsorted or a sorted T cell fraction (not recorded which). These TCRs come from a male donor with ankylosing spondylitis or in good health (not recorded which).

The chain links TRBV7-2 to TRBJ2-5; no clear D gene. CDR3 size: 15 residues. The germline V gene has CDR1 SGHTA and CDR2 FQGNSA. Trimming cost V 5 bases and J 1 base, with 14 bases left between them. The CDR3 nucleotides are TGTGCCAGCAGCACGCCCGGGCCAGTCCAAGAGACCCAGTACTTC. Its translation: CASSTPGPVQETQYF.

In this sample, this clonotype turned up a few times. The chain has TRBV20-1 and TRBJ2-2; 7 bases agree with TRBD1. The CDR3 is 15 residues long. V trimming: 6 bases; J trimming: 3 bases; junction bases outside the gene matches: 10. The germline V gene encodes CDR1 DFQATT and CDR2 SNEGSKA (reference sequence). In DNA, the CDR3 is TGCAGTGCCCCCGACAGGGCGTTCGACACCGGGGAGCTGTTTTTT. It translates to CSAPDRAFDTGELFF.

Many counts were recorded for this clonotype. The chain combines TRBV28 with TRBJ2-5; D is perhaps TRBD1 or TRBD2 (5 bases each). This CDR3 has 12 residues. Germline V gives CDR1 MDHEN, CDR2 SYDVKM. Trimming shortened V by 6 bases and J by 13 bases, and 18 bases separated the two germline ends. DNA for the CDR3: TGTGCCAGCAGCCGTGCCCGGGACCCTACGTACTTC. Translating gives CASSRARDPTYF.

The V gene is TRBV20-1, the J gene TRBJ1-1; D gene uncertain. Trimming cost V 1 base and J 6 bases, with 6 bases left between them. The germline V gene encodes CDR1 DFQATT and CDR2 SNEGSKA (reference sequence). The length of the CDR3 is 11 residues. CDR3 region: CSARGGAEAFF. In nucleotides, the CDR3 is TGCAGTGCTAGAGGGGGAGCTGAAGCTTTCTTT.

This clonotype has ten or more counts. The chain couples TRBV5-1 to TRBJ2-7, with no clear D. Per the germline V gene, CDR1 is SGHRS and CDR2 is YFSETQ. The CDR3 is 14 residues long. Trimming stripped 0 bases from V and 3 bases from J, with 10 bases between. CDR3 amino acids: CASSLGPNYYEQYF. CDR3 coding DNA: TGCGCCAGCAGCTTGGGACCTAATTACTACGAGCAGTACTTC.

There are a few counts of this clonotype. The J gene is TRBJ2-7, the V gene TRBV2, with D possibly matching TRBD2 (6 bases). In germline, CDR1 is SNHLY, CDR2 FYNNEI. This CDR3 is 13 amino acids long. The V end was cut by 3 bases, the J end by 0 bases, with 6 bases between. The CDR3 here is CASSDGGSYEQYF. As DNA, the CDR3 is TGTGCCAGCAGTGACGGGGGCTCCTACGAGCAGTACTTC.

The rearrangement joins TRBV10-2 to TRBJ2-5; TRBD1 agrees at 8 bases. This CDR3 region has 15 residues. Germline V lookup: CDR1 WSHSY, CDR2 SAAADI. Trimming at V came to 2 bases and at J to 4 bases, leaving 6 bases not matched to a gene. The CDR3 sequence is CASSENAGGRETQYF. In DNA form, the CDR3 reads TGCGCCAGCAGTGAGAACGCAGGGGGCCGAGAGACCCAGTACTTC.

The genes are TRBV10-3 and TRBJ2-7; the match to TRBD2 covers 9 bases. Germline-derived CDR1 and CDR2 are ENHRY and SYGVKD. The length of the CDR3 is 14 residues. The V and J ends lost 7 bases and 3 bases, in that order; junction bases with no gene match: 7. CDR3 sequence: CAITGAGGGYEQYF. The CDR3 DNA is TGTGCCATCACTGGAGCGGGGGGCGGCTACGAGCAGTACTTC.

The chain recombines TRBV6-1 with TRBJ2-3; 7 nucleotides agree with TRBD2. Germline CDR1 and CDR2: MNHNS and SASEGT. After removal of 6 bases from V and 4 bases from J, the junction contained 10 bases not matched to a gene. The CDR3 loop spans 15 amino acids. CDR3 sequence reads: CASSRLAVISDTQYF. Written as DNA, the CDR3 is TGTGCCAGCAGCCGACTAGCAGTCATTTCAGATACGCAGTATTTT.

This clonotype has ten or more counts. The chain couples TRBV12-3 or TRBV12-4 to TRBJ1-1; possible D gene TRBD1, 6 bases. CDR3 length: 16 residues. V lost 7 bases, J lost 0 bases, and 18 bases lay in between. The CDR3 protein is CASTPQGQPLNTEAFF. CDR3 sequence (DNA): TGTGCCAGCACCCCGCAGGGACAACCCCTGAACACTGAAGCTTTCTTT.

This chain links TRBV11-2 with TRBJ2-7; no reliable D call. The CDR3 runs 14 residues. The V gene's germline CDR1 is SGHAT and CDR2 FQNNGV. Trimming stripped 2 bases from V and 3 bases from J, with 11 bases between. CDR3 residues: CASSLQDPFYEQYF. The CDR3 nucleotides read TGTGCCAGCAGCTTACAGGATCCTTTCTACGAGCAGTACTTC. Based on the CDR3 plus reference TRBV11-2 and TRBJ2-7, the full variable domain is EAGVAQSPRYKIIEKRQSVAFWCNPISGHATLYWYQQILGQGPKLLIQFQNNGVVDDSQLPKDRFSAERLKGVDSTLKIQPAKLEDSAVYLCASSLQDPFYEQYFGPGTRLTVT.

This rearrangement joins TRBV20-1 to TRBJ2-5, with TRBD2 matching 9 bases. CDR3 length: 14 amino acids. In germline, CDR1 is DFQATT, CDR2 SNEGSKA (reference sequence). J lost 4 bases, V lost 1 base, and 4 bases had no gene match. The CDR3 nucleotides read TGCAGTGCTAGAGCCGGCGGGGGGGGAGAGACCCAGTACTTC. Translated, it gives CSARAGGGGETQYF.

This clonotype has only a few counts. The V and J genes are TRBV12-3 or TRBV12-4 and TRBJ2-3; 7 bases align to TRBD2. With V trimmed by 8 bases and J by 6 bases, 11 bases remained unmatched. The CDR3 is made up of 14 amino acids. CDR3 in amino acids: CASDRERGGDTQYF. In DNA form, the CDR3 reads TGTGCCAGCGACCGTGAGCGGGGCGGCGATACGCAGTATTTT.

This clonotype showed up many times. The rearrangement uses TRBV14 and TRBJ2-1, with a possible D match to TRBD2 (5 bases). V was clipped by 2 bases and J by 7 bases, with 12 bases between them. In germline, CDR1 is SGHDN, CDR2 FVKESK. CDR3 length: 14 amino acids. The CDR3: CASSQLAGGNEQFF. The CDR3 DNA is TGTGCCAGCAGCCAACTGGCGGGCGGGAATGAGCAGTTCTTC.

The chain links TRBV11-1 to TRBJ2-3; unclear D gene. The CDR3 contains 20 residues. The V gene lost 2 bases and the J gene lost 4 bases, with 28 bases spanning the gap. Germline CDR1 SGHAT, CDR2 FQDESV (reference sequence). This chain's CDR3 is CASSLRVVGWNQSPPDTQYF. The CDR3 DNA sequence: TGTGCCAGCAGCTTAAGAGTTGTTGGATGGAACCAATCCCCCCCAGATACGCAGTATTTT.

A few counts support this clonotype. V usage is TRBV29-1 and J usage is TRBJ2-5; tentative D call: TRBD1 (6 bases). Germline assignment: CDR1 SQVTM and CDR2 ANQGSEA. The CDR3 spans 13 residues. V lost 8 bases to trimming and J lost 2 bases, with 15 bases between them. The CDR3 loop reads CSLWGRGQETQYF. The CDR3, as DNA: TGCAGCCTTTGGGGGCGTGGACAAGAGACCCAGTACTTC. Combining the CDR3 with reference TRBV29-1 and TRBJ2-5 gives the whole variable domain SAVISQKPSRDICQRGTSLTIQCQVDSQVTMMFWYRQQPGQSLTLIATANQGSEATYESGFVIDKFPISRPNLTFSTLTVSNMSPEDSSIYLCSLWGRGQETQYFGPGTRLLVL.

This clonotype was found many times. The chain is built from TRBV20-1 and TRBJ1-1; possible D gene TRBD1, 6 bases. The CDR3 loop spans 11 amino acids. Germline values: CDR1 DFQATT, CDR2 SNEGSKA (reference sequence). V shed 6 bases and J shed 2 bases, with 7 bases lying between them. This CDR3 is CSARGNTEAFF. In nucleotides, the CDR3 is TGCAGTGCCAGGGGTAACACTGAAGCTTTCTTT.

Only a few counts were recorded for this clonotype. The chain couples TRBV6-1 to TRBJ1-5, with a possible D match to TRBD1 (6 bases). Looked up from germline, CDR1 is MNHNS and CDR2 is SASEGT. Trimming left V 7 bases short and J 3 bases short, with 13 bases between. The CDR3 runs 14 residues. For the CDR3, the DNA is TGTGCCAGCAATAGGGACACGGTCAATCAGCCCCAGCATTTT. Its protein is CASNRDTVNQPQHF.

V usage is TRBV12-3 or TRBV12-4 and J usage is TRBJ2-7; tentative D call: TRBD2 (6 bases). This CDR3 spans 14 amino acids. The V end lost 6 bases, the J end lost 6 bases, and 18 bases lay between the germline ends. CDR3 bases: TGTGCCAGCAGCCGCGGGACGTCAAAGGGCGAGCAGTACTTC. It codes for CASSRGTSKGEQYF.

The J gene is TRBJ2-7, the V gene TRBV20-1; TRBD2 aligns across 7 bases. CDR3 length equals 13 residues. CDR1 and CDR2 from the germline V gene are DFQATT and SNEGSKA (reference sequence). V shed 6 bases, J shed 6 bases, and the junction held 11 bases outside the gene matches. The CDR3 coding sequence is TGCAGTGCCGGGAGGCAGGGACTTGCCGAGCAGTACTTC. Translating gives CSAGRQGLAEQYF.

Only a few counts were recorded for this clonotype. The CDR3 sequence is CASRSQGVDTQYF. Here the CDR3 DNA reads TGTGCCAGCAGGTCTCAGGGAGTGGATACGCAGTATTTT. V is TRBV12-3 or TRBV12-4 and J is TRBJ2-3; TRBD1 or TRBD2 may be the D gene (5 bases each). V lost 6 bases, J lost 6 bases, and 13 bases lay in between. The CDR3 has 13 amino acids.

In this sample, this clonotype turned up many times. The chain is built from TRBV5-1 and TRBJ2-5; maybe TRBD1 (6 bases). The length of the CDR3 is 15 residues. Germline V gives CDR1 SGHRS, CDR2 YFSETQ. V lost 0 bases to trimming and J lost 4 bases, with 13 bases between them. The CDR3 nucleotides are TGCGCCAGCAGCTTGGCTCGGGACATCTTAGAGACCCAGTACTTC. Encoded protein: CASSLARDILETQYF.

The sample holds many counts of this clonotype. The J gene is TRBJ2-5, the V gene TRBV4-1; D is uncertain. V was shortened by 3 bases and J by 5 bases, with 4 bases between the two germline ends. This CDR3 spans 11 amino acids. The germline V gene encodes CDR1 MGHRA and CDR2 YSYEKL. CDR3 bases: TGCGCCAGCAGCCAGCAGGAGACCCAGTACTTC. Its translation is CASSQQETQYF.

The gene calls are TRBV20-1 and TRBJ1-5; D remains ambiguous. The germline V and J ends were trimmed by 2 bases and 0 bases, with 11 bases remaining between them. The germline gives CDR1 DFQATT, CDR2 SNEGSKA (reference sequence). The CDR3 is made up of 15 amino acids. The CDR3 bases are TGCAGTGCTAGAAAGCTAGGGAATAGCAATCAGCCCCAGCATTTT. Protein product: CSARKLGNSNQPQHF.

CDR3 protein: CASSFSVWGEQFF. CDR3 bases: TGTGCCAGCAGTTTTAGCGTCTGGGGTGAGCAGTTCTTC. The V call is TRBV28, the J call TRBJ2-1; tentatively, D is TRBD2 (5 bases). Trimming shortened V by 3 bases and J by 9 bases, and 12 bases separated the two germline ends. The CDR3 extends over 13 amino acids. CDR1 is MDHEN, CDR2 SYDVKM, per germline.

This clonotype showed up many times. V is TRBV2 and J is TRBJ2-3; D remains unclear. With 1 base removed from V and 2 bases from J, the gap between germline ends came to 10 bases. There are 15 residues in the CDR3. Per the germline V gene, CDR1 is SNHLY and CDR2 is FYNNEI. CDR3 coding DNA: TGTGCCAGCAGTGAAGGGTGGGTCAACACAGATACGCAGTATTTT. Its translation: CASSEGWVNTDTQYF.

The table lists this clonotype with many counts. This sequence joins TRBV12-3 or TRBV12-4 and TRBJ1-2; possibly TRBD1 for D (6 bases). Trimming stripped 7 bases from V and 7 bases from J, with 19 bases between. The CDR3 consists of 14 residues. The CDR3 region has the DNA TGTGCCAGCACCCTAGGGGGGTTTGATGCTGGCTACACCTTC. Translated, it gives CASTLGGFDAGYTF.

At least ten counts were recorded for this clonotype. The gene calls are TRBV29-1 and TRBJ2-1, with 11 bases aligning to TRBD2. J was trimmed by 3 bases and V by 7 bases; bases with no gene match: 8. The CDR3 is made up of 15 amino acids. Germline CDR1 SQVTM, CDR2 ANQGSEA. This CDR3 reads CSGRLGTSGYNEQFF. The CDR3 DNA reads TGCAGCGGACGCCTGGGGACTAGCGGCTACAATGAGCAGTTCTTC.

This chain uses TRBV12-3 or TRBV12-4 with TRBJ2-5, with D tentatively TRBD2 (6 bases). The CDR3 loop spans 13 amino acids. V was shortened by 2 bases and J by 6 bases, with 10 bases between the two germline ends. CDR3 region: CASSLSGRKTQYF. The CDR3 region has the DNA TGTGCCAGCAGTTTATCGGGGAGGAAGACCCAGTACTTC.